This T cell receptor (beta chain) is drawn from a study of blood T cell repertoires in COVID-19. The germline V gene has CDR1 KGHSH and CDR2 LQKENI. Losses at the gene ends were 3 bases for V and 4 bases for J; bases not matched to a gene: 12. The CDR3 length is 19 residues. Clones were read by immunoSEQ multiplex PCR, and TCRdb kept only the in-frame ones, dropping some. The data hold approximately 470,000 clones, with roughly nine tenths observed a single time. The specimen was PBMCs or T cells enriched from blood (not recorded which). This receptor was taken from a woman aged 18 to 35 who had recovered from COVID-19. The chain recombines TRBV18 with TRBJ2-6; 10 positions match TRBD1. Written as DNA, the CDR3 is TGTGCCAGCTCACCTTTACGTCCCGGGACAGGGGCCGGGGCCAACGTCCTGACTTTC. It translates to CASSPLRPGTGAGANVLTF.